Below, 16 T cell receptor beta chains from the same sample are listed, as sequenced in a study of pediatric ulcerative colitis. Only in-frame clones appear in the TCRdb table, and some are missing; sequencing was by immunoSEQ multiplex PCR. The sample holds under 70,000 clones, about nine tenths seen once. Material for sequencing was blood. The origin of the receptors is a boy aged 5-17 years who was a control in a study of pediatric ulcerative colitis.

The chain links TRBV25-1 to TRBJ2-2; D might be TRBD1 (5 bases). Per the germline V gene, CDR1 is MGHDK and CDR2 is SYGVNS. The CDR3 extends over 14 amino acids. V lost 1 base and J 5 bases, leaving 8 bases between the germline ends. The CDR3 loop reads CASSEFKGTGELFF. The CDR3 coding sequence is TGTGCCAGCAGTGAATTTAAGGGGACCGGGGAGCTGTTTTTT.

V usage is TRBV11-2 and J usage is TRBJ1-2; 8 bases align to TRBD1. The trim removed 0 bases at V and 3 bases at J, leaving 3 bases unmatched. In germline, CDR1 is SGHAT, CDR2 FQNNGV. The CDR3 length is 15 residues. The CDR3 sequence: CASSLDGGQDYGYTF. CDR3 sequence (DNA): TGTGCCAGCAGCTTAGATGGGGGACAGGACTATGGCTACACCTTC.

The chain has TRBV19 and TRBJ2-3; D might be TRBD1 or TRBD2, each matching 5 bases. V lost 2 bases, J lost 2 bases, and 11 bases lay in between. The CDR3 consists of 15 residues. CDR1 LNHDA and CDR2 SQIVND come from the germline V gene (reference sequence). CDR3 in amino acids: CASSIQGPSTDTQYF. CDR3 coding DNA: TGTGCCAGTAGTATACAGGGACCATCCACAGATACGCAGTATTTT. The full variable domain, completed using reference TRBV19 and TRBJ2-3, is DGGITQSPKYLFRKEGQNVTLSCEQNLNHDAMYWYRQDPGQGLRLIYYSQIVNDFQKGDIAEGYSVSREKKESFPLTVTSAQKNPTAFYLCASSIQGPSTDTQYFGPGTRLTVL.

This clone has a single count. The chain is built from TRBV9 and TRBJ2-7, with D tentatively TRBD1 (5 bases). This CDR3 is 13 amino acids long. V gave up 3 bases and J gave up 0 bases, with 7 bases separating them. Germline V gene lookup returns CDR1 SGDLS and CDR2 YYNGEE. The CDR3 sequence: CASSAGSSYEQYF. CDR3 in DNA: TGTGCCAGCAGCGCAGGGTCCTCCTACGAGCAGTACTTC.

V is TRBV29-1 and J is TRBJ2-7; D is perhaps TRBD1 or TRBD2 (6 bases each). The V and J ends lost 6 bases and 2 bases respectively, with 14 bases between them. The germline V gene encodes CDR1 SQVTM and CDR2 ANQGSEA. The CDR3 has 13 amino acids. In DNA, the CDR3 is TGCAGCGTCCGCCAAGGGGGGACCTACGAGCAGTACTTC. Translating gives CSVRQGGTYEQYF.

The V gene is TRBV6-4, the J gene TRBJ2-3; D might be TRBD2 (6 bases). The germline V and J ends were trimmed by 2 bases and 5 bases, with 14 bases remaining between them. This CDR3 is built from 15 residues. Germline V CDR1 and CDR2: MRHNA, SNTAGT. CDR3 DNA: TGTGCCAGCAGTGACCGCTCAAGGGAGGTAGATACGCAGTATTTT. The encoded protein is CASSDRSREVDTQYF.

The CDR3 sequence is CASSYPGQGTNEKLFF. DNA of the CDR3: TGTGCCAGCAGTTACCCAGGACAGGGGACTAATGAAAAACTGTTTTTT. The rearrangement links TRBV6-6 to TRBJ1-4; 9 nucleotides match TRBD1. Trimming took 2 bases from V and 2 from J; bases not matched to a gene: 3. CDR3 length: 16 amino acids. CDR1 and CDR2 from the germline V gene are MNHNY and SVGAGI (reference sequence).

This clone came up once. CDR3 in amino acids: CASSEGDTTDTQYF. The CDR3 bases are TGTGCCAGCAGTGAAGGTGACACCACAGATACGCAGTATTTT. This chain connects TRBV6-4 to TRBJ2-3; D call uncertain. This CDR3 comprises 14 residues. Germline lookup yields CDR1 MRHNA and CDR2 SNTAGT. V was trimmed by 3 bases and J by 2 bases, leaving 9 bases between them.

The J gene is TRBJ2-2, the V gene TRBV28; no firm D call. V was shortened by 5 bases and J by 7 bases, with 8 bases between the two germline ends. CDR1 MDHEN and CDR2 SYDVKM come from the germline V gene. The CDR3 is 12 amino acids. In DNA, the CDR3 is TGTGCCAGCAGTCTCGACGGCGGGGAGCTGTTTTTT. It specifies CASSLDGGELFF.

The CDR3 protein is CASSVGLADYEQYF. The DNA of the CDR3 is TGTGCCAGCAGCGTAGGACTAGCGGATTACGAGCAGTACTTC. The chain has TRBV9 and TRBJ2-7; 9 bases agree with TRBD2. The CDR3 loop spans 14 amino acids. Germline assignment: CDR1 SGDLS and CDR2 YYNGEE. V shed 0 bases, J shed 4 bases, and the junction held 2 bases outside the gene matches.

The chain is built from TRBV7-2 and TRBJ1-2; D is perhaps TRBD1 (5 bases). Germline V CDR1 and CDR2: SGHTA, FQGNSA. This CDR3 comprises 12 residues. Trimming took 2 bases from V and 8 from J, leaving 9 bases between them. The chain's CDR3 is CASSLRGGGYTF. CDR3 nucleotides: TGTGCCAGCAGCTTAAGGGGTGGAGGCTACACCTTC.

This chain joins TRBV7-6 and TRBJ2-1; D might be TRBD1 (6 bases). The CDR3 has 17 residues. The V gene's germline CDR1 is SGHVS and CDR2 FNYEAQ. V lost 1 base, J lost 2 bases, and 15 bases lay in between. CDR3 coding DNA: TGTGCCAGCAGCTTAGGGGTTAAGGGACACACCTACAATGAGCAGTTCTTC. Translating gives CASSLGVKGHTYNEQFF.

The V call is TRBV19, the J call TRBJ1-1, with 10 bases that match TRBD1. Per the germline V gene, CDR1 is LNHDA and CDR2 is SQIVND (reference sequence). Unmatched junction bases numbered 11, after V lost 7 bases and J lost 0 bases. This CDR3 comprises 17 residues. Here the CDR3 DNA reads TGTGCCAGTACCCCGACAGGGGGCCTAATTATGAACACTGAAGCTTTCTTT. It encodes CASTPTGGLIMNTEAFF.

The chain joins TRBV7-2 to TRBJ2-3, with TRBD2 as a possible D gene (7 bases). This CDR3 comprises 14 residues. Germline V CDR1 and CDR2: SGHTA, FQGNSA. Deletions cut 0 bases from V and 7 bases from J, with 11 bases between. CDR3 bases: TGTGCCAGCAGCTTAGCGGGAGGGGGAAATACGCAGTATTTT. It is translated as CASSLAGGGNTQYF.

This CDR3 reads CASSELTSNTGELFF. The DNA of the CDR3 is TGTGCCAGCAGTGAATTGACTTCTAACACCGGGGAGCTGTTTTTT. V and J are TRBV25-1 and TRBJ2-2; D ambiguous. V was shortened by 1 base and J by 2 bases, with 8 bases between the two germline ends. CDR1 and CDR2 from the germline V gene are MGHDK and SYGVNS. The CDR3 covers 15 residues.

This clone was picked up a small number of times. The rearrangement joins TRBV4-1 to TRBJ1-5; D is perhaps TRBD1 (6 bases). The V end was cut by 4 bases, the J end by 4 bases, with 14 bases between. There are 15 residues in the CDR3. The germline V gene encodes CDR1 MGHRA and CDR2 YSYEKL. The CDR3 sequence is CASSPVVTGNQPQHF. The CDR3 DNA follows: TGCGCCAGCAGCCCGGTGGTGACAGGTAATCAGCCCCAGCATTTT.